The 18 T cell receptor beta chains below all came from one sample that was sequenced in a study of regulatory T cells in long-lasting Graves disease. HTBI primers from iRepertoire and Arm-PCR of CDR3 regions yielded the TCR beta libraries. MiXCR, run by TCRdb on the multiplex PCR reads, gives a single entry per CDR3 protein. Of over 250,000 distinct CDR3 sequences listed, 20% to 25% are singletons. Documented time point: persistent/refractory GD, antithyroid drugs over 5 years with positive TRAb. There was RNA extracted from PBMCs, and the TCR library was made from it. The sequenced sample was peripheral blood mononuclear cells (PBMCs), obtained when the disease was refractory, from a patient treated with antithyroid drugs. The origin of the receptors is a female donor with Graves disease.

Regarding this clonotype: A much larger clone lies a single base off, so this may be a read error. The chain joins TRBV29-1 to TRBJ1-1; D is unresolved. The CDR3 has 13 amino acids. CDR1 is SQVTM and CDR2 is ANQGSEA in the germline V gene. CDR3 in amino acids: CSVESQPNAEAFF. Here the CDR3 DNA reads TGCAGCGTTGAAAGCCAGCCGAACGCTGAAGCTTTCTTT. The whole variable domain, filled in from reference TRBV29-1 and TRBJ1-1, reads SAVISQKPSRDICQRGTSLTIQCQVDSQVTMMFWYRQQPGQSLTLIATANQGSEATYESGFVIDKFPISRPNLTFSTLTVSNMSPEDSSIYLCSVESQPNAEAFFGQGTRLTVV.

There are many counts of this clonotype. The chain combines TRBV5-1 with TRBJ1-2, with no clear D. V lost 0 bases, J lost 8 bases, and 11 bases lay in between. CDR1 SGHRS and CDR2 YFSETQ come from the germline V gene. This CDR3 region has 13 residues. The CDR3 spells CASSLEGLGGYTF. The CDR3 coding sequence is TGCGCCAGCAGCTTGGAGGGTCTCGGAGGCTACACCTTC.

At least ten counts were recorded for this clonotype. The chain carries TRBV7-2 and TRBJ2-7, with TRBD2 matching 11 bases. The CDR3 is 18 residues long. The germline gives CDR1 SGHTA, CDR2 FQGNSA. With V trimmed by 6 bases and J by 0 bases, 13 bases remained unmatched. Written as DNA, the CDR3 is TGTGCCAGCAGTGTAGCGGGAGGGCCTTTTTCAAGCTCCTACGAGCAGTACTTC. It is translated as CASSVAGGPFSSSYEQYF.

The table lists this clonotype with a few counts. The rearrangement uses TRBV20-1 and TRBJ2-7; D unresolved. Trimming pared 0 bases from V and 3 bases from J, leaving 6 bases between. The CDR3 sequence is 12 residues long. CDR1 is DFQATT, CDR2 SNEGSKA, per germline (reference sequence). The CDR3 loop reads CSARDLGYEQYF. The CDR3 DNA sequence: TGCAGTGCTAGAGACCTAGGCTACGAGCAGTACTTC.

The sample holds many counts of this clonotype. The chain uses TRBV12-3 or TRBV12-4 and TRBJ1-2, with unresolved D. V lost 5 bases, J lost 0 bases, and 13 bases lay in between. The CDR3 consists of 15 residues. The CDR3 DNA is TGTGCCAGCAGTACCGACGGACGGACTAACTATGGCTACACCTTC. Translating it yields CASSTDGRTNYGYTF.

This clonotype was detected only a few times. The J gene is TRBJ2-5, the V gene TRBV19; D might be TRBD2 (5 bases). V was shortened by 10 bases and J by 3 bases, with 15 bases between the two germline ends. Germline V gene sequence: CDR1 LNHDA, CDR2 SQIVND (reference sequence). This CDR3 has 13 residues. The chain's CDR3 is CATEGYNEETQYF. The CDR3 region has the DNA TGTGCCACCGAGGGATACAACGAAGAGACCCAGTACTTC. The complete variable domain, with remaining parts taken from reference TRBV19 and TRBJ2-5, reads DGGITQSPKYLFRKEGQNVTLSCEQNLNHDAMYWYRQDPGQGLRLIYYSQIVNDFQKGDIAEGYSVSREKKESFPLTVTSAQKNPTAFYLCATEGYNEETQYFGPGTRLLVL.

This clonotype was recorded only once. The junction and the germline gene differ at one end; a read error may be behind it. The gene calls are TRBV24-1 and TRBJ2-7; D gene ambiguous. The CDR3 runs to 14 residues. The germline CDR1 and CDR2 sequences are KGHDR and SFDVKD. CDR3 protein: CATSDTVNSYEQYF. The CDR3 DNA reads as TGTGCTACCAGTGATACAGTCAACTCCTACGAGCAGTACTTC.

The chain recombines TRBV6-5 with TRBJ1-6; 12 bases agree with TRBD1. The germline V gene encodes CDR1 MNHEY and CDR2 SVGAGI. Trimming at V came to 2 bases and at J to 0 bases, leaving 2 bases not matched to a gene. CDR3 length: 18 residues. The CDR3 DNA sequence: TGTGCCAGCAGTTACATGGGACAGGGGGCCTCCTATAATTCACCCCTCCACTTT. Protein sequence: CASSYMGQGASYNSPLHF.

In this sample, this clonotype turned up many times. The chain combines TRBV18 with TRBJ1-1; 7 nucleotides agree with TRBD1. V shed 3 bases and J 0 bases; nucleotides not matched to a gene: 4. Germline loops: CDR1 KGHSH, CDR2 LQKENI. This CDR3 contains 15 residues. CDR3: CASSPPGQLNTEAFF. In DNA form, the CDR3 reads TGTGCCAGCTCACCTCCGGGACAGTTGAACACTGAAGCTTTCTTT.

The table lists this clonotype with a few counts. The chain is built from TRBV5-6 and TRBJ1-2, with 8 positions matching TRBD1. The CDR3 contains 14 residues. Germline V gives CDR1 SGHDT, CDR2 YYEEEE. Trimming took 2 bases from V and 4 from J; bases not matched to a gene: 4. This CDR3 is CASSFTGTGYGYTF. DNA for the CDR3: TGTGCCAGCAGCTTCACCGGGACAGGCTATGGCTACACCTTC.

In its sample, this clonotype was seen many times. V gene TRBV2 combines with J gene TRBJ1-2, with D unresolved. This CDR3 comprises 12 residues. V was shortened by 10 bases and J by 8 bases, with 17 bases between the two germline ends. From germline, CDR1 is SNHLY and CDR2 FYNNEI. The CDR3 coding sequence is TGTGCCACGAAAGGATCACGTCGAGGCTACACCTTC. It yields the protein CATKGSRRGYTF.

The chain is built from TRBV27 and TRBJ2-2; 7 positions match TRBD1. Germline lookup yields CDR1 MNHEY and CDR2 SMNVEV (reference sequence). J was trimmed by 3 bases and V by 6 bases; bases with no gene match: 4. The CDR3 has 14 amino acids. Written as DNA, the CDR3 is TGTGCCAGCAGATGGACAGGCGACACCGGGGAGCTGTTTTTT. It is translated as CASRWTGDTGELFF.

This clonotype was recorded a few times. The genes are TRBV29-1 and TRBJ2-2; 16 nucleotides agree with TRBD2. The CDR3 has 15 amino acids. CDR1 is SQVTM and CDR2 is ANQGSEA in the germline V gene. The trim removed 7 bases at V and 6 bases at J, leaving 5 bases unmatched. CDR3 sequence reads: CSARGTSGRAGELFF. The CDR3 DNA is TGCAGCGCACGTGGGACTAGCGGGAGGGCCGGGGAGCTGTTTTTT.

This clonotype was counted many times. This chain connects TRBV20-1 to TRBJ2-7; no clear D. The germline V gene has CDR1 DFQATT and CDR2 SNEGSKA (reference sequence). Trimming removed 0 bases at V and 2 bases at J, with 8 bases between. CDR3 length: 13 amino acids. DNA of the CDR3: TGCAGTGCTAGAGAGGGCTTAGCCTACGAGCAGTACTTC. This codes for CSAREGLAYEQYF.

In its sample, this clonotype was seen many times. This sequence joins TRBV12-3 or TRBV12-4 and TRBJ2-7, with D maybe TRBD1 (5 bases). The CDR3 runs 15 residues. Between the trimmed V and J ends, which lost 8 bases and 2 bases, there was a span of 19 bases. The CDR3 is CASGLGAPRPYEQYF. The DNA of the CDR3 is TGTGCCAGCGGCCTTGGGGCCCCTCGCCCCTACGAGCAGTACTTC.

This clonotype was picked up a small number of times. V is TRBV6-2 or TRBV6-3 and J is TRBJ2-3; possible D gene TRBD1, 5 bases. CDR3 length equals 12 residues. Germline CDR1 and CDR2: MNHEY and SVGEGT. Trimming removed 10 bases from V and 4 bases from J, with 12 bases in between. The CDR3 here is CATLTGSDTQYF. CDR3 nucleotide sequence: TGTGCCACCCTCACAGGATCAGATACGCAGTATTTT.

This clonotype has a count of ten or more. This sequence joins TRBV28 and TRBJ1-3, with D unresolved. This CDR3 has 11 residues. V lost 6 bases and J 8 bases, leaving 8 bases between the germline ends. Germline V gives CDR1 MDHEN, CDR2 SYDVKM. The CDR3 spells CASSQDHTIYF. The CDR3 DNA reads TGTGCCAGCAGCCAGGATCACACCATATATTTT. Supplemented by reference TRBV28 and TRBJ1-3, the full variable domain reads DVKVTQSSRYLVKRTGEKVFLECVQDMDHENMFWYRQDPGLGLRLIYFSYDVKMKEKGDIPEGYSVSREKKERFSLILESASTNQTSMYLCASSQDHTIYFGEGSWLTVV.

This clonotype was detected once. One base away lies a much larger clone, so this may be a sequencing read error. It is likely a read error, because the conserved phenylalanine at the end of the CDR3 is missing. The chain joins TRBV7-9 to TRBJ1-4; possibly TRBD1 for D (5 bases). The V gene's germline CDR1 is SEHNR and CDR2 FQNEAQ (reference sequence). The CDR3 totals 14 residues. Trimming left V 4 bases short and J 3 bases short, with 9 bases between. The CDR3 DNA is TGTGCCAGCAGCTCCACAGGTGCTAATGAAAAACTGTTTCTT. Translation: CASSSTGANEKLFL.